Sequencing of this TCR beta chain was carried out in a study of T cell changes during pregnancy in multiple sclerosis. The repertoire was sequenced with immunoSEQ multiplex PCR; TCRdb's copy has only in-frame clones and lacks some. The sample has roughly 48,000 clones; over 80% are singletons. Germline assignment: CDR1 LNHNV and CDR2 YYDKDF (reference sequence). The V gene end was trimmed by 3 bases and the J gene end by 2 bases; junction bases not matched to a gene: 6. The CDR3 contains 15 residues. The sequence came from a female donor in good health, enrolled as a control in a pregnancy study. The V gene is TRBV15, the J gene TRBJ1-1; TRBD1 aligns across 7 bases. The sequences come from CD4+ T cells from peripheral blood mononuclear cells, collected in the second trimester of pregnancy. The CDR3 loop reads CATSRWDRKNTEAFF. In DNA, the CDR3 is TGTGCCACCAGCAGGTGGGACAGAAAAAACACTGAAGCTTTCTTT.